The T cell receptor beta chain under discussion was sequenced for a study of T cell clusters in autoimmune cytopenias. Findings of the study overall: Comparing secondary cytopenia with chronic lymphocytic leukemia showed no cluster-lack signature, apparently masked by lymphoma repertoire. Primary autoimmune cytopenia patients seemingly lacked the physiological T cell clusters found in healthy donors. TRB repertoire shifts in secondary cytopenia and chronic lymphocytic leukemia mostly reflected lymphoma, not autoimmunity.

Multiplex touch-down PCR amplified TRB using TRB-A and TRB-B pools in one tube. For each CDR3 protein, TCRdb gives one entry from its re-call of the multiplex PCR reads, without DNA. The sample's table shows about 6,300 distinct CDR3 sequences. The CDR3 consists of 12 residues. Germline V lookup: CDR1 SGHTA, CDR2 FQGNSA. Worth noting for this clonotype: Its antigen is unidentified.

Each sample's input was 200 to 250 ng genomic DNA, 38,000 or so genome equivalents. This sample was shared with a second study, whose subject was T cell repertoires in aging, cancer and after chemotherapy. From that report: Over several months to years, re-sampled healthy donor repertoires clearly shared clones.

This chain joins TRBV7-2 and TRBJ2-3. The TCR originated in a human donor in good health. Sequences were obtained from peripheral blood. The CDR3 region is CASSLSGDTQYF.